The next 29 T cell receptor beta chains were all read from a single sample in a study of blood T cell repertoires in COVID-19. The assay was immunoSEQ multiplex PCR, and TCRdb's table has in-frame clones only and misses some. The table lists 57,000 or so clones, more than 75% of them singletons. The sequencing input was peripheral blood. These receptors all come from a man aged 45-65 years with active or convalescent COVID-19.

The V call is TRBV5-4, the J call TRBJ2-1; D call uncertain. There are 13 residues in the CDR3. V lost 0 bases, J lost 8 bases, and 9 bases lay in between. Germline V gene data show CDR1 as SGHNT and CDR2 as YYREEE (reference sequence). DNA of the CDR3: TGTGCCAGCAGCTTGGGCCCTCGGGATGAGCAGTTCTTC. Translating gives CASSLGPRDEQFF.

V and J are TRBV24-1 and TRBJ2-4, with unresolved D. This CDR3 is 14 amino acids long. The ends were cut back, 12 bases at V and 0 bases at J, with 14 bases in the middle. Looked up from germline, CDR1 is KGHDR and CDR2 is SFDVKD. The CDR3 nucleotides are TGTGCCGTCCTTCGGCGGCTAGCCAAAAACATTCAGTACTTC. It encodes CAVLRRLAKNIQYF.

This clone showed up just a few times. The V and J genes are TRBV11-2 and TRBJ2-7; 9 bases align to TRBD2. The junction had 2 bases not matched to a gene; V was cut back by 0 bases and J by 2 bases. The CDR3 runs to 15 residues. The germline gives CDR1 SGHAT, CDR2 FQNNGV. CDR3 loop: CASSLERGGAYEQYF. CDR3 bases: TGTGCCAGCAGCTTAGAACGCGGGGGGGCCTACGAGCAGTACTTC. The whole variable domain, filled in from reference TRBV11-2 and TRBJ2-7, reads EAGVAQSPRYKIIEKRQSVAFWCNPISGHATLYWYQQILGQGPKLLIQFQNNGVVDDSQLPKDRFSAERLKGVDSTLKIQPAKLEDSAVYLCASSLERGGAYEQYFGPGTRLTVT.

The V call is TRBV7-3, the J call TRBJ2-5, with TRBD1 identical over 9 bases. Looked up from germline, CDR1 is SGHTA and CDR2 is FQGTGA. Trimming at V came to 5 bases and at J to 5 bases, leaving 6 bases not matched to a gene. CDR3 length equals 14 residues. CDR3 bases: TGTGCCAGCAGCCCGGACAGGGGACAGGAGACCCAGTACTTC. As protein: CASSPDRGQETQYF.

The chain joins TRBV24-1 to TRBJ1-4, with TRBD1 as a possible D gene (6 bases). CDR1 and CDR2 from the germline V gene are KGHDR and SFDVKD. Trimming removed 12 bases at V and 8 bases at J, with 21 bases between. The CDR3 covers 14 residues. CDR3 nucleotides: TGTGCCTCACCATACTCGGACAGTGGCGAAAAACTGTTTTTT. It translates to CASPYSDSGEKLFF.

This clone was observed a few times. V gene TRBV4-1 combines with J gene TRBJ1-2; unclear D gene. V lost 1 base to trimming and J lost 4 bases, with 10 bases between them. CDR1 MGHRA and CDR2 YSYEKL come from the germline V gene. The CDR3 spans 14 residues. CDR3 bases: TGCGCCAGCAGCCAAGTCATGGCCTCCTATGGCTACACCTTC. Its protein is CASSQVMASYGYTF.

J is TRBJ2-3 and V is TRBV3-1 (or the pseudogene TRBV3-2); weak D call: TRBD2 (7 bases). This CDR3 spans 15 amino acids. V dropped 4 bases and J dropped 8 bases, with 19 bases sitting between them. Germline CDR1 reads LGHDT; CDR2 reads YNNKEL (reference sequence). CDR3 nucleotides: TGTGCCAGCAGCCCACGGGGGGCAGCTGGGGTTACGCAGTATTTT. This sequence encodes CASSPRGAAGVTQYF.

This clone came up a few times. The gene calls are TRBV6-4 and TRBJ1-1; the D gene is possibly TRBD1 (6 bases). Germline lookup yields CDR1 MRHNA and CDR2 SNTAGT. This CDR3 has 15 residues. V gave up 3 bases and J gave up 1 base, with 12 bases separating them. The CDR3 region is CASSETGGANTEAFF. CDR3 nucleotide sequence: TGTGCCAGCAGTGAGACAGGAGGAGCGAACACTGAAGCTTTCTTT.

This clone is a singleton in its sample. V is TRBV11-3 and J is TRBJ2-1, with D possibly being TRBD2 (5 bases). The CDR3 length is 15 residues. Deletions cut 1 base from V and 0 bases from J, with 7 bases between. Germline CDR1 SGHNT, CDR2 YENEEA. CDR3 sequence: CASSLVGLSYNEQFF. CDR3 sequence (DNA): TGTGCCAGCAGCTTAGTAGGACTCTCCTACAATGAGCAGTTCTTC.

This chain connects TRBV7-9 to TRBJ1-3, with 7 bases matching TRBD1. Germline V gene data show CDR1 as SEHNR and CDR2 as FQNEAQ (reference sequence). The CDR3 extends over 14 amino acids. Trimming cost V 5 bases and J 4 bases; bases outside gene matches: 5. The CDR3 region has the DNA TGTGCCAGCAGCGGACAGGAGATCGGAAACACCATATATTTT. Its protein is CASSGQEIGNTIYF. Looking up the rest from reference TRBV7-9 and TRBJ1-3 gives the full variable domain: DTGVSQNPRHKITKRGQNVTFRCDPISEHNRLYWYRQTLGQGPEFLTYFQNEAQLEKSRLLSDRFSAERPKGSFSTLEIQRTEQGDSAMYLCASSGQEIGNTIYFGEGSWLTVV.

This chain joins TRBV20-1 and TRBJ2-7; TRBD1 matches at 8 bases. V lost 3 bases to trimming and J lost 6 bases; unmatched junction nucleotides: 7. Germline V gene lookup returns CDR1 DFQATT and CDR2 SNEGSKA (reference sequence). The CDR3 has 13 amino acids. DNA for the CDR3: TGCAGTGCTAGTAGGGACAGGTGGGGCGAGCAGTACTTC. Protein sequence: CSASRDRWGEQYF.

In its sample, this clone was seen a few times. The chain links TRBV6-5 to TRBJ1-4; D might be TRBD1 (6 bases). There are 15 residues in the CDR3. The germline gives CDR1 MNHEY, CDR2 SVGAGI. V dropped 2 bases and J dropped 5 bases, with 12 bases sitting between them. The CDR3 nucleotides are TGTGCCAGCAGTTACGGGAGGGGGATAAATGAAAAACTGTTTTTT. Its protein product is CASSYGRGINEKLFF.

This clone was recorded once. The rearrangement uses TRBV11-2 and TRBJ2-7; 8 nucleotides agree with TRBD2. This CDR3 contains 17 residues. Germline CDR1 SGHAT, CDR2 FQNNGV. V was pared by 1 base and J by 0 bases, with 8 bases of the junction left unmatched. CDR3 sequence: CASSLGTGGLSSYEQYF. The CDR3 nucleotides read TGTGCCAGCAGCTTAGGGACGGGGGGGCTGAGCTCCTACGAGCAGTACTTC.

The sample holds a few counts of this clone. The chain uses TRBV6-5 and TRBJ1-2, with D uncertain. CDR3 length: 15 amino acids. Trimming pared 4 bases from V and 2 bases from J, leaving 14 bases between. The V gene's germline CDR1 is MNHEY and CDR2 SVGAGI. The CDR3 nucleotides read TGTGCCAGCAGTTCCCCTTCGAGAAGCAACTATGGCTACACCTTC. Protein: CASSSPSRSNYGYTF.

This chain links TRBV14 with TRBJ1-1; TRBD1 agrees at 8 bases. V lost 6 bases and J lost 1; bases outside the gene matches: 4. The CDR3 has 14 residues. The germline V gene has CDR1 SGHDN and CDR2 FVKESK. The DNA of the CDR3 is TGTGCCAGCAGGCAGGGGGCTCCGAACACTGAAGCTTTCTTT. Its translation: CASRQGAPNTEAFF. The whole variable domain, remainder taken from reference TRBV14 and TRBJ1-1, is EAGVTQFPSHSVIEKGQTVTLRCDPISGHDNLYWYRRVMGKEIKFLLHFVKESKQDESGMPNNRFLAERTGGTYSTLKVQPAELEDSGVYFCASRQGAPNTEAFFGQGTRLTVV.

This clone occurred a few times. The chain has TRBV11-1 and TRBJ1-5; D ambiguous. This CDR3 region has 13 residues. Trimming cost V 1 base and J 7 bases, with 8 bases left between them. CDR1 is SGHAT, CDR2 FQDESV, per germline (reference sequence). CDR3 amino acids: CASSLGGGQPQHF. CDR3 nucleotides: TGTGCCAGCAGCTTAGGAGGAGGGCAGCCCCAGCATTTT.

The V call is TRBV7-8, the J call TRBJ2-7; 14 bases match TRBD2. The CDR3 contains 15 residues. In germline, CDR1 is SGHVS, CDR2 FQNEAQ. Germline trimming cut 6 bases from V and 2 bases from J; bases unmatched to any gene: 3. CDR3 in DNA: TGTGCCAGCAGTATGACTAGCGGGAGGGCCTACGAGCAGTACTTC. Its translation is CASSMTSGRAYEQYF.

The gene calls are TRBV9 and TRBJ1-6, with D maybe TRBD1 (6 bases). V lost 4 bases to trimming and J lost 0 bases, with 11 bases between them. Germline CDR1 and CDR2: SGDLS and YYNGEE. The CDR3 contains 16 residues. The CDR3 region has the DNA TGTGCCAGCAGCCCAGACAGGAGCTCCTATAATTCACCCCTCCACTTT. This sequence encodes CASSPDRSSYNSPLHF.

This sequence joins TRBV29-1 and TRBJ1-1; a weak D match, TRBD1 (6 bases). The germline V and J ends were trimmed by 7 bases and 2 bases, with 14 bases remaining between them. The CDR3 runs to 13 residues. Germline V gene data show CDR1 as SQVTM and CDR2 as ANQGSEA. The CDR3 DNA reads TGCAGCGCCGGAACCAGGGGAAACACTGAAGCTTTCTTT. Translating gives CSAGTRGNTEAFF.

This sequence joins TRBV5-6 and TRBJ2-7; 9 bases are shared with TRBD2. Trimming at V came to 4 bases and at J to 1 base, leaving 3 bases not matched to a gene. The germline V gene has CDR1 SGHDT and CDR2 YYEEEE. There are 14 residues in the CDR3. CDR3 region: CASSPSGRSYEQYF. CDR3 in DNA: TGTGCCAGCAGCCCAAGCGGGAGGTCCTACGAGCAGTACTTC.

This clone was seen just once. The chain uses TRBV5-6 and TRBJ2-2; 11 bases are shared with TRBD2. The CDR3 consists of 19 residues. CDR1 is SGHDT and CDR2 is YYEEEE in the germline V gene. The ends lost 1 base at V and 4 bases at J; junction bases unmatched: 12. CDR3 sequence reads: CASSLYSSGRRSGTGELFF. CDR3 DNA sequence: TGTGCCAGCAGCTTGTATTCTAGCGGGAGGCGTTCCGGCACCGGGGAGCTGTTTTTT.

CDR3 DNA sequence: TGTGCCAGCAGGGAGACGGGGAACACTGAAGCTTTCTTT. Translating it yields CASRETGNTEAFF. The rearrangement joins TRBV27 to TRBJ1-1, with no clear D. Germline V CDR1 and CDR2: MNHEY, SMNVEV (reference sequence). The V gene lost 6 bases and the J gene lost 1 base, with 9 bases spanning the gap. The length of the CDR3 is 13 residues.

By frequency in the sample, this clone is medium-sized (0.01 to 0.1%). The chain couples TRBV28 to TRBJ1-1; maybe TRBD1 (5 bases). From germline, CDR1 is MDHEN and CDR2 SYDVKM. Deletions cut 3 bases from V and 5 bases from J, with 10 bases between. The CDR3 length is 13 residues. CDR3 residues: CASSLGQRTEAFF. In nucleotides, the CDR3 is TGTGCCAGCAGTTTGGGGCAGAGGACTGAAGCTTTCTTT.

The V call is TRBV6-5, the J call TRBJ1-1; D perhaps matches TRBD1 (6 bases). This CDR3 is built from 15 residues. The V and J ends lost 7 bases and 5 bases respectively, with 20 bases between them. From germline, CDR1 is MNHEY and CDR2 SVGAGI. In DNA form, the CDR3 reads TGTGCCAGCACTAGGAGACAGGAATCGGCAACTGAAGCTTTCTTT. Residues: CASTRRQESATEAFF.

The genes are TRBV11-2 and TRBJ1-1; D may be TRBD1 (5 bases). The germline V and J ends were trimmed by 1 base and 1 base, with 7 bases remaining between them. CDR1 is SGHAT, CDR2 FQNNGV, per germline. This CDR3 is 14 amino acids long. The CDR3 DNA reads as TGTGCCAGCAGCTTAGTACAGGCGAACACTGAAGCTTTCTTT. It codes for CASSLVQANTEAFF.

The CDR3 is CASSQVRTEAFF. The CDR3 DNA reads as TGTGCCAGCAGCCAAGTCCGGACTGAAGCTTTCTTT. The chain joins TRBV3-1 (or the pseudogene TRBV3-2) to TRBJ1-1; no firm D call. CDR3 size: 12 residues. Germline CDR1 reads LGHDT; CDR2 reads YNNKEL (reference sequence). With 1 base removed from V and 5 bases from J, the gap between germline ends came to 5 bases.

The gene calls are TRBV29-1 and TRBJ1-3; D gene uncertain. CDR3 size: 15 residues. Trimming took off 6 bases at V and 2 bases at J, with 17 bases between the two ends. The germline V gene encodes CDR1 SQVTM and CDR2 ANQGSEA. DNA of the CDR3: TGCAGCGTAACCCAGGCGTTAGGCCCTGGAAACACCATATATTTT. This translates into CSVTQALGPGNTIYF. Full variable domain (missing parts from reference TRBV29-1 and TRBJ1-3): SAVISQKPSRDICQRGTSLTIQCQVDSQVTMMFWYRQQPGQSLTLIATANQGSEATYESGFVIDKFPISRPNLTFSTLTVSNMSPEDSSIYLCSVTQALGPGNTIYFGEGSWLTVV.

The chain couples TRBV18 to TRBJ1-5; perhaps TRBD1 as D (6 bases). The CDR3 is made up of 15 amino acids. Germline CDR1 reads KGHSH; CDR2 reads LQKENI. The V and J ends lost 2 bases and 2 bases respectively, with 10 bases between them. The CDR3: CASSPDRRGNQPQHF. The CDR3 DNA follows: TGTGCCAGCTCACCAGACAGGCGGGGCAATCAGCCCCAGCATTTT.

This chain uses TRBV30 with TRBJ1-4, with 7 bases identical to TRBD1. Germline lookup yields CDR1 GTSNPN and CDR2 SVGIG (reference sequence). The CDR3 runs to 14 residues. With 0 bases clipped from V and 7 bases from J, the junction kept 5 bases outside the gene matches. The CDR3 region has the DNA TGTGCCTGGAGTGTACCAGGGGGTGGTGAAAAACTGTTTTTT. Its translation is CAWSVPGGGEKLFF.